Sequencing of this T cell receptor beta chain was carried out in a study of CD8+ T cells in alopecia areata. Study overall: Oral tofacitinib (5 to 10 mg twice daily) was administered to treated patients. A 6-month off-drug phase came after tofacitinib, which had lasted 6 to 18 months.

Of note for this clone: Its antigen is unknown.

CDR1 and CDR2 (germline): SQVTM, ANQGSEA. The CDR3 loop spans 15 amino acids. Trimming cost V 4 bases and J 5 bases; bases outside gene matches: 10. Treatment here: oral pan-JAK inhibitor, 5-10 mg twice daily. Alopecia areata patients provided lesional scalp punch biopsies and peripheral blood, both collected for the study. Sequencing relied on a cDNA template that was reverse transcribed from extracted RNA. Sequenced by immunoSEQ multiplex PCR; TCRdb stores in-frame clones only, minus some. The table lists tens of thousands of clones, under 60% of them singletons, with approximately 20% in the top ten. Overall study findings and caveats: Only a single nonresponder existed, so baseline CD8+ expansion links stay unclear.

The specimen was CD8+ T cells sorted from blood, collected at approximately week 36, from a patient treated with tofacitinib. The rearrangement joins TRBV29-1 to TRBJ2-1; TRBD2 matches at 8 bases. The sequence was obtained from a human donor with alopecia areata. The CDR3 DNA reads as TGCAGCGTTGGCGCCGGGACTAGGTTAGACAATGAGCAGTTCTTC. Its protein is CSVGAGTRLDNEQFF.